One and the same sample provided the 29 T cell receptor beta chains below, sequenced in a study of T cells after yellow fever vaccination. TCRdb re-called the 5' RACE reads with MiXCR, one entry per CDR3 protein. The sample carries roughly 50,000 distinct CDR3 sequences, 7.4% recorded once. The sequencing used CD8+ T cells sorted from PBMCs, collected around 16 days after the first yellow fever vaccination. The receptors originated from a man aged 18 to 29 who received the YFV17D yellow fever vaccine.

In its sample, this clonotype was seen many times. The chain is built from TRBV27 and TRBJ1-2, with 9 bases that match TRBD1. The CDR3 is 15 amino acids. The germline V gene has CDR1 MNHEY and CDR2 SMNVEV (reference sequence). After removal of 5 bases from V and 4 bases from J, the junction contained 8 bases not matched to a gene. CDR3 in DNA: TGTGCCAGCAGTACCGGGACAGGGAGTTCCTATGGCTACACCTTC. Residues: CASSTGTGSSYGYTF.

Many counts were recorded for this clonotype. V gene TRBV4-1 combines with J gene TRBJ2-2; TRBD1 matches at 8 bases. CDR1 and CDR2 (germline): MGHRA, YSYEKL. The ends lost 2 bases at V and 5 bases at J; junction bases unmatched: 4. This CDR3 is built from 15 residues. CDR3 sequence reads: CASSQNRGSTGELFF. The CDR3, as DNA: TGCGCCAGCAGCCAAAACAGGGGGTCAACCGGGGAGCTGTTTTTT.

This clonotype was counted at least ten times. The chain employs TRBV6-5 and TRBJ1-2; D ambiguous. Trimming left V 0 bases short and J 4 bases short, with 12 bases between. The CDR3 extends over 15 amino acids. The germline CDR1 and CDR2 sequences are MNHEY and SVGAGI. The CDR3 nucleotides read TGTGCCAGCAGTTACTCGTTAGCGGGTTTCTATGGCTACACCTTC. As protein: CASSYSLAGFYGYTF.

This clonotype was observed many times. The V and J genes are TRBV7-9 and TRBJ1-4; tentatively, D is TRBD1 (5 bases). Germline CDR1 reads SEHNR; CDR2 reads FQNEAQ (reference sequence). The CDR3 contains 14 residues. Between the trimmed V and J ends, which lost 7 bases and 6 bases, there was a span of 15 bases. DNA for the CDR3: TGTGCCAGCACTCATGGGACGGAGTATGAAAAACTGTTTTTT. Amino acid sequence: CASTHGTEYEKLFF.

This clonotype was observed at least ten times. The CDR3 coding sequence is TGTGCCATTGGGGCTGAAGGTCTAGACACTGAAGCTTTCTTT. Protein: CAIGAEGLDTEAFF. V usage is TRBV10-3 and J usage is TRBJ1-1, with D tentatively TRBD1 (5 bases). The CDR3 runs to 14 residues. Trimming removed 9 bases from V and 3 bases from J, with 17 bases in between. Germline CDR1 reads ENHRY; CDR2 reads SYGVKD.

This clonotype was detected ten times or more. The chain joins TRBV6-1 to TRBJ1-1; maybe TRBD1 (6 bases). There are 16 residues in the CDR3. V was clipped by 3 bases and J by 5 bases, with 19 bases between them. The V gene's germline CDR1 is MNHNS and CDR2 SASEGT. The CDR3 loop is CASSDEDTGFNTEAFF. The CDR3 nucleotides are TGTGCCAGCAGTGATGAGGACACAGGGTTCAATACTGAAGCTTTCTTT.

This clonotype was seen many times. V usage is TRBV20-1 and J usage is TRBJ2-1, with a tentative D call TRBD2 (5 bases). The CDR3 spans 14 residues. Germline assignment: CDR1 DFQATT and CDR2 SNEGSKA (reference sequence). The V and J ends lost 7 bases and 0 bases respectively, with 13 bases between them. Here the CDR3 DNA reads TGCAGTGTCAGAGGGATTGGCTCCTACAATGAGCAGTTCTTC. Translated: CSVRGIGSYNEQFF.

This clonotype has just a few counts. This chain links TRBV7-9 with TRBJ2-2; D is perhaps TRBD1 or TRBD2 (5 bases each). Trimming took off 4 bases at V and 4 bases at J, with 10 bases between the two ends. The CDR3 sequence is 14 residues long. Germline CDR1 is SEHNR and CDR2 is FQNEAQ (reference sequence). In nucleotides, the CDR3 is TGTGCCAGCAGCTCCCGGGGCTCCACCGGGGAGCTGTTTTTT. Amino acids: CASSSRGSTGELFF.

Many counts were recorded for this clonotype. This chain links TRBV4-1 with TRBJ2-2, with D perhaps matching TRBD1 (5 bases). Germline CDR1 is MGHRA and CDR2 is YSYEKL. Trimming cost V 0 bases and J 6 bases, with 14 bases left between them. The CDR3 covers 16 residues. CDR3 DNA: TGCGCCAGCAGCCAAGATCCCCAGGGAATTTCCGGGGAGCTGTTTTTT. Its protein product is CASSQDPQGISGELFF.

This clonotype was seen ten or more times. This rearrangement joins TRBV18 to TRBJ2-2; TRBD1 matches at 8 bases. The CDR3 contains 13 residues. Germline V lookup: CDR1 KGHSH, CDR2 LQKENI. Trimming took 4 bases from V and 5 from J; bases not matched to a gene: 0. CDR3: CASSHRGTGELFF. DNA for the CDR3: TGTGCCAGCTCACACAGGGGGACCGGGGAGCTGTTTTTT.

This clonotype showed up many times. The J gene is TRBJ1-2, the V gene TRBV6-1; 7 bases line up with TRBD1. The CDR3 has 14 amino acids. Germline CDR1 and CDR2: MNHNS and SASEGT. After removal of 8 bases from V and 4 bases from J, the junction contained 10 bases not matched to a gene. DNA for the CDR3: TGTGCCAGCGAACCGGGACAGATTTCCTATGGCTACACCTTC. This translates into CASEPGQISYGYTF.

This clonotype was found many times. The V call is TRBV6-1, the J call TRBJ2-3; 13 bases line up with TRBD2. V lost 8 bases, J lost 3 bases, and 14 bases stayed unmatched. Germline CDR1 MNHNS, CDR2 SASEGT. CDR3 length equals 18 residues. Here the CDR3 reads CASGSPGLAGFLTDTQYF. For the CDR3, the DNA is TGTGCCAGCGGGTCACCGGGACTAGCGGGGTTCCTGACAGATACGCAGTATTTT.

This clonotype was seen more than once but under ten times. The chain has TRBV4-3 and TRBJ1-1; D is perhaps TRBD1 (5 bases). The CDR3 has 17 amino acids. In germline, CDR1 is LGHNA, CDR2 YSLEER. The V and J ends lost 0 bases and 0 bases respectively, with 14 bases between them. The chain's CDR3 is CASSQDPAGSMNTEAFF. Here the CDR3 DNA reads TGCGCCAGCAGCCAAGATCCGGCAGGGAGTATGAACACTGAAGCTTTCTTT.

This clonotype was counted at least ten times. The rearrangement joins TRBV20-1 to TRBJ1-1; TRBD1 aligns across 7 bases. The CDR3 has 14 residues. V dropped 6 bases and J dropped 0; count of bases not matched to a gene: 7. Germline V gives CDR1 DFQATT, CDR2 SNEGSKA (reference sequence). CDR3 nucleotide sequence: TGCAGTGCCAAAACGACAGGGCTGAACACTGAAGCTTTCTTT. Encoded protein: CSAKTTGLNTEAFF.

The table lists this clonotype with many counts. This chain connects TRBV5-1 to TRBJ2-1, with 8 bases lining up with TRBD2. The J segment lost 5 bases and the V segment lost 1 base, leaving 2 bases of the junction unmatched. The CDR3 is made up of 14 amino acids. CDR1 is SGHRS and CDR2 is YFSETQ in the germline V gene. The CDR3, as DNA: TGCGCCAGCAGCTTGTTTAGCGGGGACAATGAGCAGTTCTTC. It specifies CASSLFSGDNEQFF.

In its sample, this clonotype was seen many times. The chain joins TRBV7-2 to TRBJ1-5, with unresolved D. Deletions cut 1 base from V and 3 bases from J, with 10 bases between. Germline CDR1 reads SGHTA; CDR2 reads FQGNSA. This CDR3 comprises 15 residues. DNA of the CDR3: TGTGCCAGCAGCTTAGTGGTAGGGCCCAATCAGCCCCAGCATTTT. Amino acid sequence: CASSLVVGPNQPQHF. Using reference TRBV7-2 and TRBJ1-5 for the parts outside the CDR3, the full variable domain is GAGVSQSPSNKVTEKGKDVELRCDPISGHTALYWYRQSLGQGLEFLIYFQGNSAPDKSGLPSDRFSAERTGGSVSTLTIQRTQQEDSAVYLCASSLVVGPNQPQHFGDGTRLSIL.

The chain joins TRBV5-6 to TRBJ2-1; unclear D gene. This CDR3 contains 16 residues. V was trimmed by 3 bases and J by 2 bases, leaving 15 bases between them. Germline values: CDR1 SGHDT, CDR2 YYEEEE. For the CDR3, the DNA is TGTGCCAGCAGCTCGTCGGACGGAAAGCCCTACAATGAGCAGTTCTTC. Translation: CASSSSDGKPYNEQFF.

This clonotype was detected many times. The genes are TRBV7-2 and TRBJ1-4; D unclear. Germline V lookup: CDR1 SGHTA, CDR2 FQGNSA. V gave up 5 bases and J gave up 3 bases, with 10 bases separating them. This CDR3 spans 14 amino acids. CDR3: CASSPGVSNEKLFF. DNA for the CDR3: TGTGCCAGCAGCCCCGGGGTTTCTAATGAAAAACTGTTTTTT.

Worth noting for this clonotype: Since a much larger clone is just one base distant, this may be a read error. The CDR3 does not end in the conserved phenylalanine or tryptophan, so this is likely a read error. The chain employs TRBV29-1 and TRBJ2-1; tentative D call: TRBD2 (5 bases). CDR3 length: 12 residues. Trimming left V 4 bases short and J 8 bases short, with 12 bases between. Germline CDR1 and CDR2: SQVTM and ANQGSEA. Here the CDR3 DNA reads TGCAGCGTTGTTCCCAGGCGGGATGAGCAGTTCTTA. This codes for CSVVPRRDEQFL.

This clonotype was observed many times. V and J are TRBV4-2 and TRBJ2-2; D remains ambiguous. V was trimmed by 0 bases and J by 5 bases, leaving 7 bases between them. Germline CDR1 is LGHNA and CDR2 is YNFKEQ. The CDR3 consists of 14 residues. The CDR3 is CASSQEHQTGELFF. The CDR3 nucleotides read TGTGCCAGCAGCCAAGAGCATCAGACCGGGGAGCTGTTTTTT.

This clonotype was recorded many times. The chain carries TRBV4-2 and TRBJ1-1, with D possibly matching TRBD1 (5 bases). The germline gives CDR1 LGHNA, CDR2 YNFKEQ. CDR3 length: 14 residues. V dropped 3 bases and J dropped 4 bases, with 12 bases sitting between them. CDR3 bases: TGTGCCAGCAGCCACTCAGGGTTAGGCACTGAAGCTTTCTTT. Its translation: CASSHSGLGTEAFF.

There are many counts of this clonotype. The gene calls are TRBV21-1 and TRBJ1-3; the D call of TRBD1 is as the table states it, not checked on the DNA. TRBV21-1 is a listed pseudogene. The length of the CDR3 is 16 residues. The CDR3 is CASSKERGRSGNTIYF. The CDR3 coding sequence is TGTGCCAGCAGCAAAGAGAGGGGGAGATCTGGAAACACCATATATTTT.

This clonotype was detected ten times or more. The rearrangement links TRBV12-3 or TRBV12-4 to TRBJ2-7; D may correspond to TRBD1 or TRBD2 (5 bases each). The CDR3 totals 13 residues. V lost 2 bases and J lost 2, with 7 bases in between. The CDR3 DNA reads TGTGCCAGCAGTTTACAGGGAGCCTACGAGCAGTACTTC. The encoded protein is CASSLQGAYEQYF.

Concerning this clonotype itself: A much larger clone lies a single base off, so this may be a read error. The V gene is TRBV15, the J gene TRBJ2-5; 14 bases map to TRBD2. Germline V CDR1 and CDR2: LNHNV, YYDKDF (reference sequence). CDR3 length: 17 amino acids. The CDR3 region is CAISRGTSGGHQETQYF. For the CDR3, the DNA is TGTGCCATCAGCCGTGGGACTAGCGGGGGACATCAAGAGACCCAGTACTTC.

The sample holds many counts of this clonotype. CDR3 in amino acids: CASKTSLGGQGRPYEQYV. Here the CDR3 DNA reads TGTGCCAGCAAGACATCACTCGGGGGACAGGGGCGACCCTACGAGCAGTACGTC. The chain has TRBV27 and TRBJ2-7, with 10 bases fitting TRBD1. The CDR3 is 18 amino acids. The germline gives CDR1 MNHEY, CDR2 SMNVEV (reference sequence). Trimming at V came to 7 bases and at J to 2 bases, leaving 17 bases not matched to a gene.

Comments on this clonotype: Since a much larger clone is just one base distant, this may be a read error. The CDR3 DNA reads as TGTGTCAGCATCCCGCGGCTAGCGGAAGCCAAAAACATTCAGTACTTC. It is translated as CVSIPRLAEAKNIQYF. This chain uses TRBV6-1 with TRBJ2-4; the match to TRBD2 covers 7 bases. CDR1 is MNHNS and CDR2 is SASEGT in the germline V gene. The CDR3 is 16 amino acids.

In this sample, this clonotype turned up many times. The J gene is TRBJ1-1, the V gene TRBV7-6, with D perhaps matching TRBD1 (6 bases). CDR1 is SGHVS, CDR2 FNYEAQ, per germline. The CDR3 totals 15 residues. The V gene lost 3 bases and the J gene lost 1 base, with 12 bases spanning the gap. The CDR3 region has the DNA TGTGCCAGCAGCTTTTCCGGGACAACGAACACTGAAGCTTTCTTT. Its translation: CASSFSGTTNTEAFF.

The CDR3 bases are TGTGCCAGCAGCTCCCTTGAACCATCCTACAATGAGCAGTTCTTC. This codes for CASSSLEPSYNEQFF. The chain carries TRBV28 and TRBJ2-1, with D unresolved. Between the trimmed V and J ends, which lost 6 bases and 1 base, there was a span of 13 bases. The CDR3 length is 15 residues. Germline CDR1 and CDR2: MDHEN and SYDVKM. Looking up the rest from reference TRBV28 and TRBJ2-1 gives the full variable domain: DVKVTQSSRYLVKRTGEKVFLECVQDMDHENMFWYRQDPGLGLRLIYFSYDVKMKEKGDIPEGYSVSREKKERFSLILESASTNQTSMYLCASSSLEPSYNEQFFGPGTRLTVL.

This clonotype appeared many times. The genes are TRBV6-2 or TRBV6-3 and TRBJ2-3; D ambiguous. Trimming removed 8 bases from V and 6 bases from J, with 18 bases in between. The CDR3 has 14 residues. Germline V gives CDR1 MNHEY, CDR2 SVGEGT. Written as DNA, the CDR3 is TGTGCCAGCCGAACTCGGCCTTCCTCCGATACGCAGTATTTT. It yields the protein CASRTRPSSDTQYF.